This entry lists 24 T cell receptor beta chains sequenced from one sample in a study of blood T cell repertoires in COVID-19. TCRdb's table, derived via immunoSEQ multiplex PCR, lists solely in-frame clones and lacks some. The sample has around 260,000 clones, approximately 86% seen once. The specimen was peripheral blood. The source is a human donor in a cohort sampled during active COVID-19.

There are a few counts of this clone. This rearrangement joins TRBV2 to TRBJ1-1; D gene unclear. Trimming pared 7 bases from V and 5 bases from J, leaving 11 bases between. Per germline, CDR1 SNHLY and CDR2 FYNNEI. The CDR3 covers 12 residues. The CDR3: CASMMGGTEAFF. The CDR3 coding sequence is TGTGCCAGCATGATGGGAGGAACTGAAGCTTTCTTT. The full variable domain, rest sourced from reference TRBV2 and TRBJ1-1, is EPEVTQTPSHQVTQMGQEVILRCVPISNHLYFYWYRQILGQKVEFLVSFYNNEISEKSEIFDDQFSVERPDGSNFTLKIRSTKLEDSAMYFCASMMGGTEAFFGQGTRLTVV.

The chain links TRBV9 to TRBJ2-5, with 9 nucleotides matching TRBD1. V was pared by 0 bases and J by 1 base, with 7 bases of the junction left unmatched. The CDR3 spans 17 residues. Per the germline V gene, CDR1 is SGDLS and CDR2 is YYNGEE. CDR3 nucleotide sequence: TGTGCCAGCAGCGTAGAATGGGACAGGGCACCCCAAGAGACCCAGTACTTC. Encoded protein: CASSVEWDRAPQETQYF.

The rearrangement uses TRBV29-1 and TRBJ1-5; D is possibly TRBD1 (5 bases). The CDR3 is made up of 16 amino acids. Germline CDR1 is SQVTM and CDR2 is ANQGSEA. V lost 0 bases and J lost 0, with 12 bases in between. CDR3 DNA sequence: TGCAGCGTTGAAGAGTTGGGCGACAGTAGCAATCAGCCCCAGCATTTT. It encodes CSVEELGDSSNQPQHF.

The genes are TRBV4-1 and TRBJ2-1; perhaps TRBD1 as D (5 bases). CDR1 and CDR2 (germline): MGHRA, YSYEKL. The CDR3 contains 15 residues. V gave up 1 base and J gave up 4 bases, with 11 bases separating them. This CDR3 is CASSQGAQGYNEQFF. As DNA, the CDR3 is TGCGCCAGCAGCCAAGGGGCTCAGGGATACAATGAGCAGTTCTTC.

This clone was found a few times. This rearrangement joins TRBV7-2 to TRBJ2-1, with 7 bases aligning to TRBD2. J gave up 8 bases and V 2 bases, and 9 bases lay outside the gene matches. CDR3 size: 15 residues. Germline V gene lookup returns CDR1 SGHTA and CDR2 FQGNSA. The CDR3 DNA is TGTGCCAGCAGCTTACAGGATAGCGGGTTCGATGAGCAGTTCTTC. The encoded protein is CASSLQDSGFDEQFF.

This clone turned up a few times. V usage is TRBV6-2 or TRBV6-3 and J usage is TRBJ2-6, with D possibly being TRBD2 (5 bases). V shed 6 bases and J shed 4 bases, with 7 bases lying between them. Germline V gene data show CDR1 as MNHEY and CDR2 as SVGEGT. CDR3 size: 13 residues. The CDR3 protein is CASSLAGANVLTF. CDR3 sequence (DNA): TGTGCCAGCAGCCTAGCAGGGGCCAACGTCCTGACTTTC.

Turning to this clone: The junction does not match germline at one end; this may be a read error. CDR3 sequence (DNA): TGTGCTAGCAGCTTAGGGCAGGGGTTCGTGAATGAGCAGTTCTTC. This translates into CASSLGQGFVNEQFF. This sequence joins TRBV7-7 and TRBJ2-1, with D possibly TRBD1 on 6 matching bases. The CDR3 has 15 amino acids. Germline-derived CDR1 and CDR2 are SSHAT and FNYEAQ (reference sequence).

The chain couples TRBV5-6 to TRBJ1-5; TRBD1 matches at 8 bases. Germline CDR1 reads SGHDT; CDR2 reads YYEEEE. The CDR3 contains 13 residues. V was clipped by 4 bases and J by 7 bases; unmatched bases: 4. The CDR3: CASSNRGGQPQHF. As DNA, the CDR3 is TGTGCCAGCAGCAACAGGGGGGGACAGCCCCAGCATTTT.

The chain employs TRBV9 and TRBJ2-7, with TRBD1 identical over 10 bases. Germline trimming cut 0 bases from V and 2 bases from J; bases unmatched to any gene: 8. CDR3 length equals 17 residues. Germline CDR1 SGDLS, CDR2 YYNGEE. For the CDR3, the DNA is TGTGCCAGCAGCGTAGCGCCATCGACAGGGGGCACCTACGAGCAGTACTTC. It specifies CASSVAPSTGGTYEQYF. The variable domain in full, with the rest retrieved from reference TRBV9 and TRBJ2-7, is DSGVTQTPKHLITATGQRVTLRCSPRSGDLSVYWYQQSLDQGLQFLIQYYNGEERAKGNILERFSAQQFPDLHSELNLSSLELGDSALYFCASSVAPSTGGTYEQYFGPGTRLTVT.

The J gene is TRBJ2-7, the V gene TRBV19; 7 bases map to TRBD1. Germline-derived CDR1 and CDR2 are LNHDA and SQIVND (reference sequence). V gave up 3 bases and J gave up 6 bases; unmatched junction bases: 8. This CDR3 comprises 14 residues. CDR3 DNA: TGTGCCAGTAGTATGAGGACAGGAACTGGCGAGCAGTACTTC. Its translation: CASSMRTGTGEQYF.

This clone was detected only once. V and J are TRBV4-3 and TRBJ1-1; D is ambiguous. Trimming stripped 0 bases from V and 2 bases from J, with 10 bases between. The CDR3 extends over 15 amino acids. Germline CDR1 LGHNA, CDR2 YSLEER. DNA of the CDR3: TGCGCCAGCAGCCAAGACGAGACACCTAACACTGAAGCTTTCTTT. Translated: CASSQDETPNTEAFF.

The chain combines TRBV7-9 with TRBJ2-2, with TRBD1 matching 8 bases. J was trimmed by 7 bases and V by 5 bases; bases with no gene match: 3. This CDR3 has 13 amino acids. The germline V gene encodes CDR1 SEHNR and CDR2 FQNEAQ (reference sequence). In DNA form, the CDR3 reads TGTGCCAGCAGCAAGGACAGGGTCGGGGAGCTGTTTTTT. Translated: CASSKDRVGELFF.

This clone was found once. The chain links TRBV7-9 to TRBJ2-3; 10 positions match TRBD2. Germline V gene lookup returns CDR1 SEHNR and CDR2 FQNEAQ (reference sequence). The CDR3 has 17 amino acids. After removal of 5 bases from V and 2 bases from J, the junction contained 10 bases not matched to a gene. The CDR3 reads CASSQSLLAGHTDTQYF. The CDR3 DNA is TGTGCCAGCAGCCAGAGCCTACTAGCGGGACACACAGATACGCAGTATTTT.

The chain employs TRBV25-1 and TRBJ2-7; TRBD2 agrees at 8 bases. The CDR3 runs 15 residues. Losses at the gene ends were 5 bases for V and 0 bases for J; bases not matched to a gene: 6. The germline CDR1 and CDR2 sequences are MGHDK and SYGVNS. The CDR3 sequence is CASSQGLAYSYEQYF. CDR3 in DNA: TGTGCCAGCAGTCAAGGACTAGCCTACTCCTACGAGCAGTACTTC.

This rearrangement joins TRBV5-1 to TRBJ1-1; perhaps TRBD1 as D (5 bases). Germline values: CDR1 SGHRS, CDR2 YFSETQ. The CDR3 loop spans 14 amino acids. Trimming left V 0 bases short and J 11 bases short, with 17 bases between. CDR3 nucleotide sequence: TGCGCCAGCAGCTTGGCCTTGGGGCGCGGGAGGGCTTTCTTT. Its translation is CASSLALGRGRAFF.

V and J are TRBV4-3 and TRBJ2-7, with 9 positions matching TRBD2. Germline V gene data show CDR1 as LGHNA and CDR2 as YSLEER. V shed 0 bases, J shed 0 bases, and the junction held 6 bases outside the gene matches. CDR3 length equals 17 residues. In DNA form, the CDR3 reads TGCGCCAGCAGCCAAGAAGGTCTAGCGGGAAGCTCCTACGAGCAGTACTTC. Translating gives CASSQEGLAGSSYEQYF.

The chain has TRBV7-6 and TRBJ1-2; D gene unclear. Trimming cost V 1 base and J 0 bases, with 9 bases left between them. CDR1 and CDR2 (germline): SGHVS, FNYEAQ. The CDR3 totals 15 residues. Written as DNA, the CDR3 is TGTGCCAGCAGCTTAGGAGGCCCTTCTAACTATGGCTACACCTTC. Protein product: CASSLGGPSNYGYTF.

The chain employs TRBV19 and TRBJ1-5; TRBD1 aligns across 7 bases. With 4 bases clipped from V and 1 base from J, the junction kept 4 bases outside the gene matches. This CDR3 has 15 amino acids. CDR1 LNHDA and CDR2 SQIVND come from the germline V gene (reference sequence). The CDR3 sequence: CASSKDRESNQPQHF. DNA for the CDR3: TGTGCCAGTAGTAAAGACAGGGAAAGCAATCAGCCCCAGCATTTT.

The gene calls are TRBV19 and TRBJ1-1; no firm D call. CDR3 length: 16 amino acids. CDR1 and CDR2 (germline): LNHDA, SQIVND (reference sequence). Trimming stripped 8 bases from V and 0 bases from J, with 19 bases between. This CDR3 is CASDRGLLNMNTEAFF. The CDR3 bases are TGTGCCAGTGACCGGGGTCTACTTAATATGAACACTGAAGCTTTCTTT.

The rearrangement links TRBV4-1 to TRBJ1-4; 9 nucleotides line up with TRBD1. This CDR3 contains 16 residues. Trimming cost V 1 base and J 4 bases; bases outside gene matches: 4. In germline, CDR1 is MGHRA, CDR2 YSYEKL. The CDR3, as DNA: TGCGCCAGCAGCCAAGGGGACAGGGCTAATAATGAAAAACTGTTTTTT. Protein sequence: CASSQGDRANNEKLFF.

The J gene is TRBJ2-3, the V gene TRBV29-1; D gene unclear. There are 15 residues in the CDR3. The ends were cut back, 2 bases at V and 1 base at J, with 13 bases in the middle. The germline V gene encodes CDR1 SQVTM and CDR2 ANQGSEA. This chain's CDR3 is CSVERQDSGTDTQYF. CDR3 nucleotide sequence: TGCAGCGTTGAACGCCAGGATTCGGGCACAGATACGCAGTATTTT.

The rearrangement uses TRBV7-2 and TRBJ1-3; TRBD1 is a possible D gene (5 bases). Between the trimmed V and J ends, which lost 8 bases and 0 bases, there was a span of 17 bases. The germline V gene encodes CDR1 SGHTA and CDR2 FQGNSA. The CDR3 is 16 residues long. CDR3 region: CASSPRRRGSGNTIYF. Written as DNA, the CDR3 is TGTGCCAGCTCTCCTCGGCGAAGGGGCTCTGGAAACACCATATATTTT.

DNA of the CDR3: TGTGCCAGTAGTTCAGGGTTAGGGCAGCCCCAGCATTTT. This translates into CASSSGLGQPQHF. The chain is built from TRBV19 and TRBJ1-5; D is perhaps TRBD1 (5 bases). With 5 bases removed from V and 7 bases from J, the gap between germline ends came to 12 bases. Germline lookup yields CDR1 LNHDA and CDR2 SQIVND (reference sequence). The CDR3 loop spans 13 amino acids. Drawing the rest from reference TRBV19 and TRBJ1-5, the complete variable domain is DGGITQSPKYLFRKEGQNVTLSCEQNLNHDAMYWYRQDPGQGLRLIYYSQIVNDFQKGDIAEGYSVSREKKESFPLTVTSAQKNPTAFYLCASSSGLGQPQHFGDGTRLSIL.

The gene calls are TRBV18 and TRBJ2-1; the match to TRBD2 covers 7 bases. Germline V gene lookup returns CDR1 KGHSH and CDR2 LQKENI. V trimming: 4 bases; J trimming: 1 base; junction bases outside the gene matches: 4. The CDR3 sequence is 15 residues long. CDR3 amino acids: CASSRSGVSYNEQFF. CDR3 sequence (DNA): TGTGCCAGCTCACGGAGCGGGGTGTCCTACAATGAGCAGTTCTTC.